One and the same sample provided the 4 T cell receptor beta chains below, sequenced in a study of neurological immune-mediated disorders (dated by TCRdb to the late 2010s). The method was 5' RACE. Sequenced using an Illumina HiSeq 2500. TCRdb reanalyzed the raw reads on its own, using fastp at Q25 for trimming and MiXCR for clone calling, and kept in-frame beta chains. Each entry is one CDR3 protein sequence, shown with its most common DNA and genes. For this sample the table gives some 66,000 distinct CDR3 sequences, of which 3% to 3.5% were detected only once. Jointly, the top ten make up roughly 3.7% of the sample. The specimen was PBMCs. The receptor source for this set is a man aged 35 to 55 with multiple sclerosis.

This clonotype has at least ten counts. The V call is TRBV5-1, the J call TRBJ2-2; D gene ambiguous. Trimming pared 4 bases from V and 2 bases from J, leaving 12 bases between. CDR1 is SGHRS, CDR2 YFSETQ, per germline. This CDR3 comprises 15 residues. CDR3 in amino acids: CASSDRTGNTGELFF. The CDR3 nucleotides are TGCGCCAGCAGCGATCGGACGGGCAACACCGGGGAGCTGTTTTTT.

This clonotype was detected ten times or more. This chain uses TRBV5-1 with TRBJ2-3; no reliable D call. Germline-derived CDR1 and CDR2 are SGHRS and YFSETQ. Deletions cut 4 bases from V and 4 bases from J, with 10 bases between. The length of the CDR3 is 13 residues. CDR3 sequence reads: CASSPGGADTQYF. The CDR3 DNA reads as TGCGCCAGCAGCCCAGGTGGCGCAGATACGCAGTATTTT.

This clonotype was observed many times. The chain uses TRBV20-1 and TRBJ1-1; 8 bases match TRBD1. Germline V lookup: CDR1 DFQATT, CDR2 SNEGSKA (reference sequence). This CDR3 spans 13 amino acids. V dropped 4 bases and J dropped 1; count of bases not matched to a gene: 2. CDR3 sequence (DNA): TGCAGTGCTAAGACAGGGGCGAACACTGAAGCTTTCTTT. It yields the protein CSAKTGANTEAFF.

This clonotype was counted many times. The chain uses TRBV7-2 and TRBJ1-5; D may be TRBD1 (5 bases). V was clipped by 5 bases and J by 1 base, with 9 bases between them. The length of the CDR3 is 14 residues. Germline V CDR1 and CDR2: SGHTA, FQGNSA. CDR3 protein: CASSVSGSNQPQHF. In nucleotides, the CDR3 is TGTGCCAGCAGCGTTTCAGGGAGCAATCAGCCCCAGCATTTT.